This T cell receptor beta chain was recorded in a study of technical replicates of blood from a handful of donors. CDR3 length: 16 amino acids. V dropped 1 base and J dropped 7; count of bases not matched to a gene: 8. Germline CDR1 reads ENHRY; CDR2 reads SYGVKD. The repertoire was sequenced with immunoSEQ multiplex PCR; TCRdb's copy has only in-frame clones and lacks some. The sample records about 93,000 clones, approximately 95% being singletons. This chain joins TRBV10-3 and TRBJ2-3; 10 bases map to TRBD2. This sequence originates from a human donor in good health. Sequencing input: T cells isolated from PBMCs. The CDR3 here is CAISELSGRASHTQYF. The CDR3 bases are TGTGCCATCAGTGAGTTGAGCGGGAGGGCCTCTCATACGCAGTATTTT.